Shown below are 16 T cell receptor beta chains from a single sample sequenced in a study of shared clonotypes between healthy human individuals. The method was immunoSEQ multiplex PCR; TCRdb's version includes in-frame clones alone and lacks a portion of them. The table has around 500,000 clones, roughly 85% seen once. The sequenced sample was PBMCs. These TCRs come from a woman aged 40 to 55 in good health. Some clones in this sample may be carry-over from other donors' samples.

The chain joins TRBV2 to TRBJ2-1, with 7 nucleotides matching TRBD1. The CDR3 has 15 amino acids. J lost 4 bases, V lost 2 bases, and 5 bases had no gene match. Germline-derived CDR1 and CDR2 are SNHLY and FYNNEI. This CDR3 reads CASSELTGLYNEQFF. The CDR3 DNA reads TGTGCCAGCAGTGAATTGACAGGGCTATACAATGAGCAGTTCTTC.

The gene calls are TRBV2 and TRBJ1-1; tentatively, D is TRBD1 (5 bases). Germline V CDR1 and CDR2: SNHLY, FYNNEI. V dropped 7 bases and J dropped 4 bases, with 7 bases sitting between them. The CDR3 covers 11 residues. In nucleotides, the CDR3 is TGTGCCAGCAAACAGGCCACTGAAGCTTTCTTT. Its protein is CASKQATEAFF.

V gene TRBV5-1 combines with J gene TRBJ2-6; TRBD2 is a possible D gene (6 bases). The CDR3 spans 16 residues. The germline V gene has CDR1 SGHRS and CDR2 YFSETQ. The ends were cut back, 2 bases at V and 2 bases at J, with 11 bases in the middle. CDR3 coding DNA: TGCGCCAGCAGCTTTACGGGGGAGGCTGGGGCCAACGTCCTGACTTTC. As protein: CASSFTGEAGANVLTF.

CDR3 in DNA: TGCGCCAGCAGCTTGGCCCCGGCGAGCGGGAGGGCCTACGAGCAGTACTTC. This translates into CASSLAPASGRAYEQYF. The gene calls are TRBV5-1 and TRBJ2-7; TRBD2 agrees at 10 bases. V lost 0 bases to trimming and J lost 2 bases; unmatched junction nucleotides: 8. This CDR3 contains 17 residues. Germline loops: CDR1 SGHRS, CDR2 YFSETQ.

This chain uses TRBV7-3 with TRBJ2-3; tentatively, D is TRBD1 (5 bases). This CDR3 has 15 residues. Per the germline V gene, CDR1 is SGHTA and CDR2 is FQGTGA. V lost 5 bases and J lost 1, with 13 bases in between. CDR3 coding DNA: TGTGCCAGCAGCCAACAGGCGTCTGGCACAGATACGCAGTATTTT. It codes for CASSQQASGTDTQYF.

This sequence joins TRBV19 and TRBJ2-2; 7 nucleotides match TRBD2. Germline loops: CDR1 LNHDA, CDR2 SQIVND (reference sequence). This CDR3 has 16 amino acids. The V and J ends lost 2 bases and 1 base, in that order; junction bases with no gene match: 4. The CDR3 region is CASSIYGRQNTGELFF. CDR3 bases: TGTGCCAGTAGTATATACGGGAGGCAGAACACCGGGGAGCTGTTTTTT.

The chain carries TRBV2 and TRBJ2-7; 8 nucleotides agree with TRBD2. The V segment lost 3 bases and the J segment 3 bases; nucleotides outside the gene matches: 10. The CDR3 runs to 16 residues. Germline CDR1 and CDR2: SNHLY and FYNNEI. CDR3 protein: CASSEVRAGGYYEQYF. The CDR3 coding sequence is TGTGCCAGCAGTGAGGTCCGTGCGGGGGGATACTACGAGCAGTACTTC.

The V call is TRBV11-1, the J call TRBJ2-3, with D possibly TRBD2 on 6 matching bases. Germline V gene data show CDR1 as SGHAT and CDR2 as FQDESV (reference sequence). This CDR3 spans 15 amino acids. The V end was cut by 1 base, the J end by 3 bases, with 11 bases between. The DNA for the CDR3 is TGTGCCAGCAGCTTAGACCGCGGGAAGACAGATACGCAGTATTTT. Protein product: CASSLDRGKTDTQYF.

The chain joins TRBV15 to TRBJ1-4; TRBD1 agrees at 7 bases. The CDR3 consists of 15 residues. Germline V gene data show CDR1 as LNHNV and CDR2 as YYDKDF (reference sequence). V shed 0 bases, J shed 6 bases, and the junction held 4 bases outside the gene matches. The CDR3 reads CATSRDRQGYEKLFF. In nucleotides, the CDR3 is TGTGCCACCAGCAGAGATCGACAGGGTTATGAAAAACTGTTTTTT.

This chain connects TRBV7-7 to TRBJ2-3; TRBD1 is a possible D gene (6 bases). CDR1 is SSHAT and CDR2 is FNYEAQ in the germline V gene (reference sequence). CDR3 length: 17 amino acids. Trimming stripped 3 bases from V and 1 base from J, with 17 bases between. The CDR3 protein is CASSLSGGGLGTDTQYF. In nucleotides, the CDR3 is TGTGCCAGCAGCTTGAGTGGTGGGGGCCTAGGCACAGATACGCAGTATTTT.

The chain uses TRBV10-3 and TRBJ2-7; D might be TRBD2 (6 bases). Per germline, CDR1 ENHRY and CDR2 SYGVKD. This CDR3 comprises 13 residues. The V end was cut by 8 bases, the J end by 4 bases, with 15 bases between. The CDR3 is CAIGWGGTYEQYF. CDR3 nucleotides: TGTGCCATCGGATGGGGCGGGACTTACGAGCAGTACTTC.

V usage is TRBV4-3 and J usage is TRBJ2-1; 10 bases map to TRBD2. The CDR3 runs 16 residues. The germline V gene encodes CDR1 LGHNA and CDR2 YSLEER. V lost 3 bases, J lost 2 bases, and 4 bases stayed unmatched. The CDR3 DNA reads TGCGCCAGCAGCCATCTAGCGGGAGATCCCTACAATGAGCAGTTCTTC. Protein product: CASSHLAGDPYNEQFF.

The CDR3 DNA follows: TGTGCCAGCAGCTTAGGTCCTGGAAACACCATATATTTT. Translated, it gives CASSLGPGNTIYF. J is TRBJ1-3 and V is TRBV7-8, with D uncertain. The germline gives CDR1 SGHVS, CDR2 FQNEAQ. This CDR3 has 13 amino acids. The V gene lost 1 base and the J gene lost 2 bases, with 3 bases spanning the gap.

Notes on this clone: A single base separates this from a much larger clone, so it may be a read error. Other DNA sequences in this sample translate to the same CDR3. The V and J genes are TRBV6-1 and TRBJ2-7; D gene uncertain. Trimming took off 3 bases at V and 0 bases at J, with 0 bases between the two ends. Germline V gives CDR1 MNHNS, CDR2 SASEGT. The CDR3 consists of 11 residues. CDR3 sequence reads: CASSDSYEQYF. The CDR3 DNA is TGTGCCAGCAGTGACTCCTACGAGCAGTACTTC.

CDR3: CASRRRINSNQPQHF. CDR3 nucleotides: TGTGCCAGCCGGAGACGGATCAATAGCAATCAGCCCCAGCATTTT. V gene TRBV6-5 combines with J gene TRBJ1-5, with unresolved D. Germline V gene lookup returns CDR1 MNHEY and CDR2 SVGAGI. Between the trimmed V and J ends, which lost 8 bases and 0 bases, there was a span of 14 bases. The CDR3 sequence is 15 residues long.

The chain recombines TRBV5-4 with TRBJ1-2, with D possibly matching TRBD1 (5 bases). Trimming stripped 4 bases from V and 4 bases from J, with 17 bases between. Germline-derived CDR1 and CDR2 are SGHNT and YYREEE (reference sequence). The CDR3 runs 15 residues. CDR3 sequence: CASSPAGQRSYGYTF. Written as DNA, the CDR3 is TGTGCCAGCAGCCCGGCAGGGCAAAGGAGCTATGGCTACACCTTC.